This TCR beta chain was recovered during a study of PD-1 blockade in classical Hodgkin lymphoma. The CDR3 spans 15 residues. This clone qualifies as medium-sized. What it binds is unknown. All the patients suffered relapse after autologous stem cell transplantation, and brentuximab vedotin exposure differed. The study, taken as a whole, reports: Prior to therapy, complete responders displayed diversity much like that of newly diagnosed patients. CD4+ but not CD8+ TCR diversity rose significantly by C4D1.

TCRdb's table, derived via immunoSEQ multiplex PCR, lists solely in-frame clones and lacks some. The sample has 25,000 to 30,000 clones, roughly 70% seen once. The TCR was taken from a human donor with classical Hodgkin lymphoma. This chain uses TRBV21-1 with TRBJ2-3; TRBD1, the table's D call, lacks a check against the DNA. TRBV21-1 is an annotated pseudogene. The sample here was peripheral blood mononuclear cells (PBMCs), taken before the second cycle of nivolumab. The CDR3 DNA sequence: TGTGCCAGCAGCAAGACAACAGCTAGCACAGATACGCAGTATTTT. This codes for CASSKTTASTDTQYF.